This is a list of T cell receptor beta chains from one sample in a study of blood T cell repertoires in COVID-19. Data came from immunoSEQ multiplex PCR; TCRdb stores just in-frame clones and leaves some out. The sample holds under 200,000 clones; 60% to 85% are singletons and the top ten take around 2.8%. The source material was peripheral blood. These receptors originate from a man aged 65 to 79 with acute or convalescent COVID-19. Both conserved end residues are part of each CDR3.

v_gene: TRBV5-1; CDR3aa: CASSLETGRSYEQYF
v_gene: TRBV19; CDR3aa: CASSRRAGEQFF
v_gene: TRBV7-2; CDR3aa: CASSLSATTDTQYF
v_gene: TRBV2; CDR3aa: CASSDPRYEQYF
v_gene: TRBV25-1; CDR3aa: CASIQQGYGEAFF
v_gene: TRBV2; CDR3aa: CASSEPGEWPNTGELFF
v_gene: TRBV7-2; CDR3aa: CASSLVNLRDREETQYF
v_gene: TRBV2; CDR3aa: CASSTPQEYNEKLFF
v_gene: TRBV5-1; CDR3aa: CASSLETGGVTEAFF
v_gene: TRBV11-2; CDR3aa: CASSSQAYSGNTIYF
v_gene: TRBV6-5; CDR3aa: CASKQSQRERETQYF
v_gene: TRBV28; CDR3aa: CASSSTARGWSYEQYF
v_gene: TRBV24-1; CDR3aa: CATSISGLSDNEQFF
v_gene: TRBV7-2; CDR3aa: CASSPQAGSNYGYTF
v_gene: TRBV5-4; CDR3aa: CASSPGSAPDTQYF
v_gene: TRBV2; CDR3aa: CASSELGPGTGAEAFF
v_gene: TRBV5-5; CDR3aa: CASSFEGIAGSTDTQYF
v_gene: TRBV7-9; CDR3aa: CASTSGGNNNEQFF
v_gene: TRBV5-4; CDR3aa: CASSAGQGGYNEQFF
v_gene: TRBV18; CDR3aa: CASSPQVGGSMGLTQYF
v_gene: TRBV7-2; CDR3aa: CASSFPTSGTDTQYF
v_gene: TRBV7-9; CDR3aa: CASSPLAGGLRELFF
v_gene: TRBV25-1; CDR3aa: CASSEYNYNEQFF
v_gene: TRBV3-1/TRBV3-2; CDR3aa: CASSPLTGPYGYTF
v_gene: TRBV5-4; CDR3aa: CASRPAGNDYGYTF
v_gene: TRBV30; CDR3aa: CAWSVTPRGNTEAFF
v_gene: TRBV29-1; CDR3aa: CSTTDRVNTEAFF
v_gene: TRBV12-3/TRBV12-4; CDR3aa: CASSRDSYNEQFF